The 2 T cell receptor beta chains below come from one sample, sequenced in a study of T-cell reconstitution after alpha-beta-depleted transplantation in children. During its preparation, the TCRbeta library received unique molecular identifiers. TCRdb re-called the PCR reads with MiXCR, one entry per CDR3 protein. The table lists 500,000 to 600,000 distinct CDR3 sequences, 25% to 30% of them singletons. Here the sequenced sample was PBMCs, taken before TCRalphabeta/CD19-depleted stem cell transplant. These receptors all come from a boy less than two years old with Wiskott-Aldrich syndrome, due to receive a stem cell transplant.

V is TRBV21-1 and J is TRBJ2-1. TRBV21-1 is tagged as a pseudogene. There are 16 residues in the CDR3. The CDR3 is CASSKAQRDSYNEQFF. In DNA form, the CDR3 reads TGTGCCAGCAGCAAAGCGCAGCGGGACTCCTACAATGAGCAGTTCTTC.

The V call is TRBV4-2, the J call TRBJ2-1; 9 nucleotides agree with TRBD2. J gave up 0 bases and V 1 base, and 7 bases lay outside the gene matches. This CDR3 is 18 amino acids long. Looked up from germline, CDR1 is LGHNA and CDR2 is YNFKEQ. DNA of the CDR3: TGTGCCAGCAGCCAAGTTCCGCTAGCGGGGCTCTCCTACAATGAGCAGTTCTTC. It codes for CASSQVPLAGLSYNEQFF.